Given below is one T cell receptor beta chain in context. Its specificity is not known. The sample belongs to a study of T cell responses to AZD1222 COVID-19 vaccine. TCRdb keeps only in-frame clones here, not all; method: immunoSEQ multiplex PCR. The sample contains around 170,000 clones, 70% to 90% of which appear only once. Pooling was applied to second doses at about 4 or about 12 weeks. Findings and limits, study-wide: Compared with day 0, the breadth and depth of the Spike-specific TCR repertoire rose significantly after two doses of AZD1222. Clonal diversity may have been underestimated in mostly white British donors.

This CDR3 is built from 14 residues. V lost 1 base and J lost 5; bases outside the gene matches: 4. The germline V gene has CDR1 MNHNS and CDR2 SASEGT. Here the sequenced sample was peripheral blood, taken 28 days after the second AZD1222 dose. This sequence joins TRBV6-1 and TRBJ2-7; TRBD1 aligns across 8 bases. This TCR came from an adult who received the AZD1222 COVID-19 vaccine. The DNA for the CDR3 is TGTGCCAGCAGTGAAGGGCAGGGGGCGGACGAGCAGTACTTC. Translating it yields CASSEGQGADEQYF.